These 12 T cell receptor beta chains originate from one sample sequenced in a study of identical twins. TCRdb fed the 5' RACE reads into MiXCR, producing one record per CDR3 protein. The sample has approximately 680,000 distinct CDR3 sequences; about 7.6% are singletons. These same data were also listed under a study on yellow fever vaccine responses in identical twins.

The sequenced sample was PBMCs. The receptors stem from a woman in her late teens or twenties in good health.

This chain links TRBV7-9 with TRBJ1-1; weak D call: TRBD1 (6 bases). Per germline, CDR1 SEHNR and CDR2 FQNEAQ (reference sequence). V dropped 0 bases and J dropped 3 bases, with 11 bases sitting between them. This CDR3 comprises 15 residues. CDR3 protein: CASSLAQGLDTEAFF. The CDR3 DNA is TGTGCCAGCAGCTTAGCGCAGGGGCTGGACACTGAAGCTTTCTTT.

This clonotype was recorded a few times. The chain links TRBV5-1 to TRBJ2-3; D not resolved. The ends were cut back, 4 bases at V and 0 bases at J, with 12 bases in the middle. CDR3 length equals 15 residues. CDR1 is SGHRS, CDR2 YFSETQ, per germline. The CDR3 sequence is CASSAERHSTDTQYF. The CDR3, as DNA: TGCGCCAGCAGCGCCGAAAGACATAGCACAGATACGCAGTATTTT.

This clonotype was recorded at least ten times. This chain links TRBV6-1 with TRBJ1-6; D remains ambiguous. The CDR3 covers 14 residues. Germline lookup yields CDR1 MNHNS and CDR2 SASEGT. With 6 bases removed from V and 7 bases from J, the gap between germline ends came to 13 bases. The CDR3 region has the DNA TGTGCCAGCAGCCCGAGAACACAGAATTCACCCCTCCACTTT. It specifies CASSPRTQNSPLHF.

V and J are TRBV12-3 or TRBV12-4 and TRBJ2-3; unclear D gene. V was clipped by 0 bases and J by 5 bases, with 6 bases between them. There are 13 residues in the CDR3. The CDR3 sequence is CASSLAERDTQYF. As DNA, the CDR3 is TGTGCCAGCAGTTTAGCGGAGCGAGATACGCAGTATTTT.

V is TRBV25-1 and J is TRBJ2-7; 10 positions agree with TRBD1. The CDR3 length is 14 residues. J was trimmed by 2 bases and V by 4 bases; bases with no gene match: 2. From germline, CDR1 is MGHDK and CDR2 SYGVNS. CDR3 sequence: CASSGTGGPYEQYF. The CDR3 coding sequence is TGTGCCAGCAGTGGGACAGGGGGTCCCTACGAGCAGTACTTC.

In its sample, this clonotype was seen many times. The chain links TRBV6-1 to TRBJ1-6, with D uncertain. The V gene's germline CDR1 is MNHNS and CDR2 SASEGT. Trimming removed 6 bases from V and 5 bases from J, with 17 bases in between. This CDR3 is built from 16 residues. The CDR3 nucleotides read TGTGCCAGCAGCCTAAGACGGGCAGCGGATAATTCACCCCTCCACTTT. This encodes CASSLRRAADNSPLHF.

The DNA of the CDR3 is TGTGCCAGCAGTTACAGTTTTGTGAGCAGGTCCGCGAACACCGGGGAGCTGTTTTTT. It codes for CASSYSFVSRSANTGELFF. V usage is TRBV6-5 and J usage is TRBJ2-2; D is undetermined. Germline V lookup: CDR1 MNHEY, CDR2 SVGAGI. The V end lost 2 bases, the J end lost 0 bases, and 19 bases lay between the germline ends. The CDR3 contains 19 residues.

A few counts support this clonotype. This rearrangement joins TRBV27 to TRBJ2-5; 8 nucleotides agree with TRBD1. From germline, CDR1 is MNHEY and CDR2 SMNVEV (reference sequence). This CDR3 contains 15 residues. V was clipped by 7 bases and J by 0 bases; unmatched bases: 7. CDR3 region: CASTASGGNQETQYF. Here the CDR3 DNA reads TGTGCCAGCACGGCCTCAGGGGGCAACCAAGAGACCCAGTACTTC.

This clonotype was observed a few times. CDR3 region: CASSGLPYEQYV. CDR3 bases: TGTGCCAGCTCCGGGTTACCCTACGAGCAGTACGTC. The chain has TRBV12-3 or TRBV12-4 and TRBJ2-7; no definite D call. This CDR3 spans 12 amino acids. The ends were cut back, 8 bases at V and 2 bases at J, with 10 bases in the middle.

The chain employs TRBV16 and TRBJ2-1; 9 positions match TRBD1. After removal of 5 bases from V and 0 bases from J, the junction contained 8 bases not matched to a gene. There are 17 residues in the CDR3. Germline CDR1 is KGHSY and CDR2 is FQNENV. CDR3 in amino acids: CASSDEGTGISYNEQFF. The CDR3 DNA follows: TGTGCCAGCAGCGACGAGGGGACAGGGATCTCCTACAATGAGCAGTTCTTC. The whole variable domain, remainder taken from reference TRBV16 and TRBJ2-1, is GEEVAQTPKHLVRGEGQKAKLYCAPIKGHSYVFWYQQVLKNEFKFLISFQNENVFDETGMPKERFSAKCLPNSPCSLEIQATKLEDSAVYFCASSDEGTGISYNEQFFGPGTRLTVL.

This clonotype was observed a handful of times. The rearrangement uses TRBV20-1 and TRBJ2-5, with 8 nucleotides matching TRBD2. The germline V gene has CDR1 DFQATT and CDR2 SNEGSKA (reference sequence). The CDR3 spans 13 residues. J lost 5 bases, V lost 0 bases, and 2 bases had no gene match. The CDR3 DNA reads as TGCAGTGCTAGAGATCGCGGGGGGGAGACCCAGTACTTC. Its translation: CSARDRGGETQYF.

The chain employs TRBV21-1 and TRBJ2-1; the table's D call, TRBD1, has no DNA check behind it. TRBV21-1 is an annotated pseudogene. CDR3 length equals 12 residues. The CDR3 DNA sequence: TGTGCCGGACAGGCGGCCTACAATGAGCAGTTCTTC. Its protein is CAGQAAYNEQFF.